These T cell receptor beta chains were read from a single sample in a study of control samples from healthy donors and cancer patients. Repertoires were generated with immunoSEQ multiplex PCR, while TCRdb's copy carries only in-frame clones and drops some. The sample has 170,000 or so clones, 94% seen once. The sequenced sample consisted of blood. The receptors originated from a woman aged 18 to 35 in good health. The CDR3 runs from the conserved cysteine through the conserved F or W. Each record gives: clone size, D gene, J gene, V gene, CDR3 protein, CDR3 DNA. D genes are given only for firm matches. Size tells how often a clone was seen (once, few, many) or the class of an expanded clone, and some rows leave it out.

size: NA
D: TRBD1
J: TRBJ1-1
V: TRBV6-4
CDR3: CASSATGVVTEAFF
DNA: TGTGCCAGCAGTGCAACAGGGGTTGTGACTGAAGCTTTCTTT

size: NA
D: TRBD1
J: TRBJ2-7
V: TRBV6-6
CDR3: CASTKDRALPQYF
DNA: TGTGCCAGCACTAAAGACAGGGCTTTACCTCAGTACTTC

size: NA
D: NA
J: TRBJ2-1
V: TRBV10-3
CDR3: CAIAPFNKDNEQFF
DNA: TGTGCCATCGCCCCCTTTAATAAGGACAATGAGCAGTTCTTC

size: NA
D: NA
J: TRBJ2-1
V: TRBV4-1
CDR3: CASSQGALLSSYNEQFF
DNA: TGCGCCAGCAGCCAAGGGGCTCTCTTGAGCTCCTACAATGAGCAGTTCTTC

size: NA
D: TRBD2
J: TRBJ2-2
V: TRBV19
CDR3: CASSNRDYPNTGELFF
DNA: TGTGCCAGTAGTAACCGGGACTACCCGAACACCGGGGAGCTGTTTTTT

size: NA
D: TRBD1
J: TRBJ2-7
V: TRBV7-9
CDR3: CASSWTGITYEQYF
DNA: TGTGCCAGCAGTTGGACAGGGATCACCTACGAGCAGTACTTC

size: NA
D: NA
J: TRBJ2-3
V: TRBV5-1
CDR3: CASSLDSVIDTQYF
DNA: TGCGCCAGCAGCCTAGACAGTGTGATAGATACGCAGTATTTT

size: NA
D: NA
J: TRBJ2-7
V: TRBV28
CDR3: CASSLSGVLGPYEQYF
DNA: TGTGCCAGCAGTTTATCGGGAGTACTTGGACCCTACGAGCAGTACTTC

size: once
D: TRBD1
J: TRBJ1-6
V: TRBV4-1
CDR3: CASSQVGQGRSPLHF
DNA: TGCGCCAGCAGCCAAGTAGGACAGGGAAGGTCACCCCTCCACTTT

size: NA
D: TRBD1
J: TRBJ2-3
V: TRBV5-1
CDR3: CASSSQQDRATDTQYF
DNA: TGCGCCAGCAGCAGTCAACAGGACAGGGCCACAGATACGCAGTATTTT

size: NA
D: NA
J: TRBJ1-2
V: TRBV5-4
CDR3: CASSWWGLRVYGYTF
DNA: TGTGCCAGCAGCTGGTGGGGACTCCGGGTCTATGGCTACACCTTC

size: NA
D: TRBD1
J: TRBJ1-1
V: TRBV11-2
CDR3: CASSLTTGGTEAFF
DNA: TGTGCCAGCAGCTTAACCACAGGGGGAACTGAAGCTTTCTTT

size: NA
D: TRBD1
J: TRBJ1-2
V: TRBV27
CDR3: CASGGGGYGYTF
DNA: TGTGCCAGCGGAGGGGGCGGGTATGGCTACACCTTC

size: NA
D: TRBD2
J: TRBJ2-7
V: TRBV12-5
CDR3: CASGLDLAGLGQYF
DNA: TGTGCTAGTGGACTGGATCTAGCGGGGTTAGGGCAGTACTTC

size: NA
D: NA
J: TRBJ1-2
V: TRBV6-6
CDR3: CASSYSREYGYTF
DNA: TGTGCCAGCAGTTACTCGAGGGAATATGGCTACACCTTC